Listed below are T cell receptor beta chains from one sample, sequenced in a study of blood T cell repertoires in COVID-19. Some clones are missing from TCRdb's copy, which holds only in-frame ones; the method was immunoSEQ multiplex PCR. Of roughly 250,000 clones listed, roughly 87% are singletons. The sequencing input was peripheral blood. Every receptor here comes from a man in his 60s who had recovered from COVID-19. Both conserved end residues are part of each CDR3. A D gene is named only where the DNA matches it firmly. Rows may omit the clone size; those that give it use once, few, many or a size class.

clone_size d_call j_call v_call cdr3_nt cdr3_aa
NA NA TRBJ1-2 TRBV19 TGTGCCATCCGAACTGGTAGTGATGGCTACACCTTC CAIRTGSDGYTF
NA NA TRBJ2-3 TRBV28 TGTGCCAGCAGTTTCCTTCAAGGGGACACAGATACGCAGTATTTT CASSFLQGDTDTQYF
once NA TRBJ1-2 TRBV19 TGTGCCAGTAGCCGGGGAGATGATAACTATGGCTACACCTTC CASSRGDDNYGYTF
many NA TRBJ2-3 TRBV4-2 TGTGCCAGCAGCCAAGACGAGGGCAGGGGGGCCACGGCGGATACGCAGTATTTT CASSQDEGRGATADTQYF
NA TRBD1 TRBJ1-5 TRBV5-6 TGTGCCAGCAGCTTGGGGACAGGGACTAATCAGCCCCAGCATTTT CASSLGTGTNQPQHF
NA TRBD1 TRBJ1-5 TRBV28 TGTGCCAGCAGTTCCGGGACAGGTTATCAGCCCCAGCATTTT CASSSGTGYQPQHF
few TRBD1 TRBJ1-2 TRBV30 TGTGCCTGGATGGGACAGGGGGATGGCTACACCTTC CAWMGQGDGYTF
NA NA TRBJ1-1 TRBV5-1 TGCGCCAGCAGCTTGGGGCAGACAAACACTGAAGCTTTCTTT CASSLGQTNTEAFF
once NA TRBJ1-2 TRBV2 TGTGCCAGCAGTGATATTCCGGGGGGTTCAAGAGATGGCTACACCTTC CASSDIPGGSRDGYTF
NA TRBD1 TRBJ1-6 TRBV19 TGTGCCAGTAGTCGAACACGGGACAGGGGGAATTCACCCCTCCACTTT CASSRTRDRGNSPLHF
NA NA TRBJ1-5 TRBV6-5 TGTGCCAGCAGTTACTCGAGAGGGGAGGCCCAGCATTTT CASSYSRGEAQHF
NA NA TRBJ1-5 TRBV29-1 TGCAGCGTCGGCAGGGGTCTGAATCAGCCCCAGCATTTT CSVGRGLNQPQHF
once TRBD1 TRBJ1-2 TRBV4-1 TGCGCCAGCAGCCAAGGGGGACAGGATTACTATGGCTACACCTTC CASSQGGQDYYGYTF